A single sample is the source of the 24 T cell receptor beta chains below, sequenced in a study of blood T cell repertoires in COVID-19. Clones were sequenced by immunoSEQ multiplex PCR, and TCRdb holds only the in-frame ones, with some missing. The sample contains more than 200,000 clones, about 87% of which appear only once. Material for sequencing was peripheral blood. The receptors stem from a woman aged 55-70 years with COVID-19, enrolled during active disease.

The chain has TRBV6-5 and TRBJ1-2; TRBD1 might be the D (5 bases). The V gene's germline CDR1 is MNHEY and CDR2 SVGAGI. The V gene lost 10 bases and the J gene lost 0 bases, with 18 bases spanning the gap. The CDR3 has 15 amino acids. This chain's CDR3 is CATSRVPSPNYGYTF. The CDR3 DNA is TGTGCCACCTCCAGGGTACCGAGCCCTAACTATGGCTACACCTTC.

CDR3 region: CATSSGQGWKKLFF. In nucleotides, the CDR3 is TGTGCCACCAGCAGTGGACAGGGGTGGAAAAAACTGTTTTTT. V gene TRBV15 combines with J gene TRBJ1-4, with 9 positions matching TRBD1. The CDR3 consists of 14 residues. Germline loops: CDR1 LNHNV, CDR2 YYDKDF (reference sequence). Trimming cost V 3 bases and J 9 bases; bases outside gene matches: 5.

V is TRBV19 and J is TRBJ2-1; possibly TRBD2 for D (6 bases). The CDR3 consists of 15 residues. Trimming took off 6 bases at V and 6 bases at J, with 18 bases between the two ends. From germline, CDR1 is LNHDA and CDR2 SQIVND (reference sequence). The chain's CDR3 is CASRGLFVGGNEQFF. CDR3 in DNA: TGTGCCAGTAGGGGTTTATTTGTGGGGGGCAATGAGCAGTTCTTC. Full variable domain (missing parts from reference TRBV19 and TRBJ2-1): DGGITQSPKYLFRKEGQNVTLSCEQNLNHDAMYWYRQDPGQGLRLIYYSQIVNDFQKGDIAEGYSVSREKKESFPLTVTSAQKNPTAFYLCASRGLFVGGNEQFFGPGTRLTVL.

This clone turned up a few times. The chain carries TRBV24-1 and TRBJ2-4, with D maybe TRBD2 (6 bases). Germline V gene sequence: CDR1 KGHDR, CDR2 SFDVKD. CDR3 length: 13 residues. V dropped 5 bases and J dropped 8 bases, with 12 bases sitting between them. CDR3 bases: TGTGCCACCAGTGCGCCGGGACTGGACATTCAGTACTTC. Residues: CATSAPGLDIQYF.

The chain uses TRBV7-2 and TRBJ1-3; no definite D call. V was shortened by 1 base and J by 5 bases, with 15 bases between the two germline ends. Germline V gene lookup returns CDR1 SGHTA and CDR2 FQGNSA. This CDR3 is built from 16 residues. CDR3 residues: CASSLGVGVARNTIYF. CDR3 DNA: TGTGCCAGCAGCTTAGGTGTTGGGGTAGCGAGAAACACCATATATTTT.

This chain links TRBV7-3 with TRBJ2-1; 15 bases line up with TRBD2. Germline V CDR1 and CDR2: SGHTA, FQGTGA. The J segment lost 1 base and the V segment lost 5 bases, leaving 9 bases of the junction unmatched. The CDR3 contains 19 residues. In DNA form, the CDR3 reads TGTGCCAGCAGCGGGACCGGGACTAGCGGGAGGTCTTCCTACAATGAGCAGTTCTTC. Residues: CASSGTGTSGRSSYNEQFF.

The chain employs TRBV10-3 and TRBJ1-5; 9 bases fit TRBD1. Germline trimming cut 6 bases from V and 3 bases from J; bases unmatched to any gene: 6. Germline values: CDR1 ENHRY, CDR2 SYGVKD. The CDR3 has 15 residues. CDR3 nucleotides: TGTGCCATCAGGCCGGGACAGGGCGTCAATCAGCCCCAGCATTTT. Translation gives CAIRPGQGVNQPQHF.

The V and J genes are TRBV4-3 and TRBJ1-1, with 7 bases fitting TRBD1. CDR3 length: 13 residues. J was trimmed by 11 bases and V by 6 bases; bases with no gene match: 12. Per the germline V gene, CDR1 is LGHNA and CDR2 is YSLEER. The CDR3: CASRDYGDRAAFF. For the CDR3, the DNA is TGCGCCAGCAGGGATTACGGCGACAGGGCCGCTTTCTTT.

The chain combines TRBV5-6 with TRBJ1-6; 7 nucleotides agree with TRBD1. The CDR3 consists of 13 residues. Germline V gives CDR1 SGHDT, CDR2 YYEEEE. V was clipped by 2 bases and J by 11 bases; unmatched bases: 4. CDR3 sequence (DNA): TGTGCCAGCAGCTTCGCACAGGGGCCACCCCTCCACTTT. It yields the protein CASSFAQGPPLHF.

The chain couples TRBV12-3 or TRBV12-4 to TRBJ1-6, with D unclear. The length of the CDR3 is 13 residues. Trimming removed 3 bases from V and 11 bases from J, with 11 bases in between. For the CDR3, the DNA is TGTGCCAGCAGTTTGGGTGAGACTACACCCCTCCACTTT. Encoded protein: CASSLGETTPLHF.

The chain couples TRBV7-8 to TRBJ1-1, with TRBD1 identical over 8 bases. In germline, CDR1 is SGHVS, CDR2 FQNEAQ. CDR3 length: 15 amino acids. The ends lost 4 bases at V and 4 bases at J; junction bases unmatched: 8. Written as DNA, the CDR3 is TGTGCCAGCAGCTCGAGGACAGGGTTGGGCACTGAAGCTTTCTTT. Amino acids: CASSSRTGLGTEAFF.

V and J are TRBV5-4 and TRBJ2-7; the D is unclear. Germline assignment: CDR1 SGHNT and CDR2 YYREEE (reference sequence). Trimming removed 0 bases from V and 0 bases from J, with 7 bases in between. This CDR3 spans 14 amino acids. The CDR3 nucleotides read TGTGCCAGCAGCTTGGGATTCAGCTCCTACGAGCAGTACTTC. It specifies CASSLGFSSYEQYF.

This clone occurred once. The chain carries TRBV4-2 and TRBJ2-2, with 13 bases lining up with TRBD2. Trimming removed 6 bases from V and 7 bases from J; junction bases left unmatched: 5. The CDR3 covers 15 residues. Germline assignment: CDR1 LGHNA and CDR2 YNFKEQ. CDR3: CASRGLAGIGGELFF. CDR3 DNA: TGTGCCAGCAGGGGACTAGCGGGAATAGGCGGGGAGCTGTTTTTT.

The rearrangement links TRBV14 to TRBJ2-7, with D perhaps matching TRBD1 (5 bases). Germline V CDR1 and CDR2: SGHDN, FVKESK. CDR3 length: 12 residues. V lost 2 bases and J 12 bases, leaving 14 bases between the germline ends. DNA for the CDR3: TGTGCCAGCAGCCAACAGGGTGCAGCATTGTACTTC. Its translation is CASSQQGAALYF.

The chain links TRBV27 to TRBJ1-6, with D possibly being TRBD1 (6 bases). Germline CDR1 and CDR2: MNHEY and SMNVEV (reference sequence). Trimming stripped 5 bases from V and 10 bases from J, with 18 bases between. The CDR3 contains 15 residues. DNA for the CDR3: TGTGCCAGCAGTACAAGAATGGGGGCCAACTCACCCCTCCACTTT. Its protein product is CASSTRMGANSPLHF.

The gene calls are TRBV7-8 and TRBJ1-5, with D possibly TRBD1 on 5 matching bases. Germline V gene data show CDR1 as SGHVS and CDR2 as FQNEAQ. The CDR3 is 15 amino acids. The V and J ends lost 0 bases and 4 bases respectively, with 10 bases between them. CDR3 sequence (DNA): TGTGCCAGCAGCTTAGCCGCCGGGGGGAATCAGCCCCAGCATTTT. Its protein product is CASSLAAGGNQPQHF.

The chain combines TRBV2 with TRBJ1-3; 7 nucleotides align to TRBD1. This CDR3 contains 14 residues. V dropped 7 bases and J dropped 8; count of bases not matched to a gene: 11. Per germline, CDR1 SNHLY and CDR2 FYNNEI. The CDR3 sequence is CASNVRQGLDTIYF. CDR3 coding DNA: TGTGCCAGCAACGTGAGACAGGGTCTGGACACCATATATTTT. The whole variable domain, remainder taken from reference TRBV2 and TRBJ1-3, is EPEVTQTPSHQVTQMGQEVILRCVPISNHLYFYWYRQILGQKVEFLVSFYNNEISEKSEIFDDQFSVERPDGSNFTLKIRSTKLEDSAMYFCASNVRQGLDTIYFGEGSWLTVV.

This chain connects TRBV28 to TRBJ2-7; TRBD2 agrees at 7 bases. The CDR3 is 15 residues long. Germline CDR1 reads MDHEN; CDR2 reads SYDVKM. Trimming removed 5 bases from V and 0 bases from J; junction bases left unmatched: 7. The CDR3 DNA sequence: TGTGCCAGCAGTCATAGCGGGTCTAGCTCCTACGAGCAGTACTTC. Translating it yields CASSHSGSSSYEQYF.

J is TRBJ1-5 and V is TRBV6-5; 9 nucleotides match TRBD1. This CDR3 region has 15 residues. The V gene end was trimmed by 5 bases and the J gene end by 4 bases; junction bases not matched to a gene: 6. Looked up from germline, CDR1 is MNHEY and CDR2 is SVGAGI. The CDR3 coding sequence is TGTGCCAGCAGTCCGGACAGGGGCGAAAATCAGCCCCAGCATTTT. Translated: CASSPDRGENQPQHF.

The DNA for the CDR3 is TGCAGCGTAACCAGCGGGGGAGCTTTCTTT. Translating it yields CSVTSGGAFF. The chain uses TRBV29-1 and TRBJ1-1; possibly TRBD1 for D (5 bases). Germline V gives CDR1 SQVTM, CDR2 ANQGSEA. The length of the CDR3 is 10 residues. Between the trimmed V and J ends, which lost 6 bases and 10 bases, there was a span of 12 bases.

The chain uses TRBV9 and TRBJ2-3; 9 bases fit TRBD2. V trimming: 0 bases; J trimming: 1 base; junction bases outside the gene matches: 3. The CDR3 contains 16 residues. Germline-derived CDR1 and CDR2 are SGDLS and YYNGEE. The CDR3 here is CASSVGLAVRTDTQYF. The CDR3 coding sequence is TGTGCCAGCAGCGTAGGACTAGCGGTACGCACAGATACGCAGTATTTT. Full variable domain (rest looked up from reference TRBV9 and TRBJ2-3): DSGVTQTPKHLITATGQRVTLRCSPRSGDLSVYWYQQSLDQGLQFLIQYYNGEERAKGNILERFSAQQFPDLHSELNLSSLELGDSALYFCASSVGLAVRTDTQYFGPGTRLTVL.

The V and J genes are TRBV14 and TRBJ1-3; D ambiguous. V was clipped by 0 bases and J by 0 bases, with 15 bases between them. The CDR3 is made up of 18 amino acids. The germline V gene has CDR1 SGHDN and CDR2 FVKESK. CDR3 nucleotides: TGTGCCAGCAGCCAAGATTCCTTCTTCCGGAGCTCTGGAAACACCATATATTTT. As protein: CASSQDSFFRSSGNTIYF.

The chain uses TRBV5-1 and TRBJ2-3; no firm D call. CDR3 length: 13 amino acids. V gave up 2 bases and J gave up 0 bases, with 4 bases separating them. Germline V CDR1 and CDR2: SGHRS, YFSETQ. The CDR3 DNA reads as TGCGCCAGCAGCTTAACAAGCACAGATACGCAGTATTTT. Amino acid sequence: CASSLTSTDTQYF.

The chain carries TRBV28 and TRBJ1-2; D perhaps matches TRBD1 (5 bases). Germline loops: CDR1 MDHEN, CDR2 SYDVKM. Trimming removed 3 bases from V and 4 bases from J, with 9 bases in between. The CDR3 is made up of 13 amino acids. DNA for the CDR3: TGTGCCAGCAGTTTTGGGGGGTCCTATGGCTACACCTTC. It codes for CASSFGGSYGYTF.